This is a list of T cell receptor beta chains from one sample in a study of T cells in tuberculosis. Profiling relied on immunoSEQ multiplex PCR, and the TCRdb table lists in-frame clones only, not all of them. The sample consists of 20,000 to 25,000 clones, 75% to 90% of them appearing once. The specimen sequenced was PBMCs. The receptors originated from a donor aged 10 to 29 with latent tuberculosis or without tuberculosis infection. Both conserved end residues are part of each CDR3. The order of the fields is V gene, D gene, J gene, clone size, CDR3 DNA, CDR3 protein. D genes are given only for firm matches. Clone size is shown for a subset of rows, as once, few, many or a class of expanded clone.

>TRBV28|TRBD2|TRBJ2-7|NA
TGTGCCAGCAGTTTCTGGACGGGGAGGGACTACGAGCAGTACTTC
CASSFWTGRDYEQYF
>TRBV5-4|NA|TRBJ2-2|NA
TGTGCCAGTAGCGCGAGCCTAGCAGGAGGCAACACCGGGGAGCTGTTTTTT
CASSASLAGGNTGELFF
>TRBV5-4|NA|TRBJ1-2|NA
TGTGCCAGCAGCTTGGACAACGTGGGGAGATATGGCTACACCTTC
CASSLDNVGRYGYTF
>TRBV7-3|TRBD1|TRBJ1-2|NA
TGTGCCAGCAGCTTCCCAGGGGGCCGGGGCTACACCTTC
CASSFPGGRGYTF
>TRBV5-1|NA|TRBJ2-7|once
TGCGCCAGCAGCTTGGCCTCCGACGGGAGCGAGCAGTACTTC
CASSLASDGSEQYF
>TRBV11-3|NA|TRBJ2-2|NA
TGTGCCAGCAGCACTCGCGCAGAGGGAATCACCGGGGAGCTGTTTTTT
CASSTRAEGITGELFF
>TRBV10-3|NA|TRBJ2-1|NA
TGTGCCAGCGGAGACAATGAGCAGTTCTTC
CASGDNEQFF
>TRBV13|TRBD2|TRBJ2-7|NA
TGTGCCAGCAGCTCCGGGACTAGCGGGGGTGAGCAGTACTTC
CASSSGTSGGEQYF
>TRBV6-6|TRBD1|TRBJ1-1|NA
TGTGCCAGCAGTCAAAGGACAGGGGGCTTCAACACTGAAGCTTTCTTT
CASSQRTGGFNTEAFF
>TRBV10-2|NA|TRBJ2-7|NA
TGCGCCAGCAGTGACCGGGTTTCAACCTACGAGCAGTACTTC
CASSDRVSTYEQYF
>TRBV20-1|NA|TRBJ1-5|few
TGCAGTGCCGTGAATCAGCCCCAGCATTTT
CSAVNQPQHF
>TRBV4-1|NA|TRBJ1-5|NA
TGCGCCAGCAGCCGTTATACAGGAGGGGCCCAGCATTTT
CASSRYTGGAQHF
>TRBV4-1|NA|TRBJ1-6|NA
TGCGCCAGCAGCCAAGATGGTGGATCAGGCTCCTATAATTCACCCCTCCACTTT
CASSQDGGSGSYNSPLHF
>TRBV7-2|NA|TRBJ1-2|NA
TGTGCCAGCAGTCCGCCGGACAGTGCTAACTATGGCTACACCTTC
CASSPPDSANYGYTF
>TRBV5-1|TRBD2|TRBJ2-3|NA
TGCGCCAGCAGCCCCGGACTAGCGGGGAACACAGATACGCAGTATTTT
CASSPGLAGNTDTQYF
>TRBV30|NA|TRBJ1-4|NA
TGTGCCTGGAGTCCCTTCCTCGGAGGCCGAGAAAAACTGTTTTTT
CAWSPFLGGREKLFF
>TRBV30|NA|TRBJ1-2|NA
TGTGCCTGGAGTGTACAGGGTGGCTACACCTTC
CAWSVQGGYTF
>TRBV28|TRBD1|TRBJ2-1|NA
TGTGCCAGCAGTTTGGGACAGGAGTTCTACAATGAGCAGTTCTTC
CASSLGQEFYNEQFF
>TRBV27|TRBD2|TRBJ2-5|NA
TGTGCCAGCAGTTTGGGGAGGGACTCCCAAGAGACCCAGTACTTC
CASSLGRDSQETQYF
>TRBV10-1|TRBD1|TRBJ2-1|NA
TGCGCCAGCAGTGACCCGGGACAGGTTGATGAGCAGTTCTTC
CASSDPGQVDEQFF
>TRBV5-4|TRBD1|TRBJ1-1|NA
TGTGCCAGTAGCCCCGGGACAGGGAGGGACACTGAAGCTTTCTTT
CASSPGTGRDTEAFF
>TRBV15|TRBD1|TRBJ1-3|NA
TGTGCCACCAGCAGGGGACAGCTTTCAAGCTTCTCTGGAAACACCATATATTTT
CATSRGQLSSFSGNTIYF
>TRBV4-1|NA|TRBJ2-7|NA
TGCGCCAGCAGCCAAGCTCCGGGTCCCTACGAGCAGTACTTC
CASSQAPGPYEQYF
>TRBV11-3|NA|TRBJ2-7|NA
TGTGCCAGCAGCTTTAAATCGTCCTACGAGCAGTACTTC
CASSFKSSYEQYF
>TRBV30|NA|TRBJ2-7|NA
TGTGCCTGGAGTGTACTGGCCAGGCCCGAGCAGTACTTC
CAWSVLARPEQYF
>TRBV11-2|NA|TRBJ2-7|NA
TGTGCCAGCAGCTTAGGGTGGGCGAACGAGCAGTACTTC
CASSLGWANEQYF
>TRBV6-5|TRBD1|TRBJ2-5|NA
TGTGCCAGCAGTTATGGGACAGGGGGCTTGGAGACCCAGTACTTC
CASSYGTGGLETQYF
>TRBV6-5|NA|TRBJ1-6|NA
TGTGCCAGCACCTCCCCCTCTAACTATAATTCACCCCTCCACTTT
CASTSPSNYNSPLHF